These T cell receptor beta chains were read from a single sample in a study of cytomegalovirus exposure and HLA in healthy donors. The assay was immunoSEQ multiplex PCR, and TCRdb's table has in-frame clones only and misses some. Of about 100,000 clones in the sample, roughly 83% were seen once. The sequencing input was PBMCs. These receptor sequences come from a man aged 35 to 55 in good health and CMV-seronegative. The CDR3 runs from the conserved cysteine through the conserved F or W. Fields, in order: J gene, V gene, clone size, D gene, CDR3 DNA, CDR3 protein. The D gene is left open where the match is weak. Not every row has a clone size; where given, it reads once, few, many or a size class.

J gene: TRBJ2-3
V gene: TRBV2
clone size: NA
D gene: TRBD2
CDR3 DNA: TGTGCCAGCAGGGGGGGACTAGCGGGGGAGGCAGATACGCAGTATTTT
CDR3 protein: CASRGGLAGEADTQYF

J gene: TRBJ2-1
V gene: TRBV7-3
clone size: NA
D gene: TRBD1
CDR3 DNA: TGTGCCAGCAGCTTAACATCAGGGGGCGTCTACAATGAGCAGTTCTTC
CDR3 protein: CASSLTSGGVYNEQFF

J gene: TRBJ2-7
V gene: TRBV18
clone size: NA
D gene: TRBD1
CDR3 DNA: TGTGCCAGCTCACCATCAGGGACAGGGGGTTACGAGCAGTACTTC
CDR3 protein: CASSPSGTGGYEQYF

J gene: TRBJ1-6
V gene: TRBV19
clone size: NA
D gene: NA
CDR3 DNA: TGTGCCAGTAGTGTCCATGGTAGGCACCTACAGGTCTCCCTCCACTTT
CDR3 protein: CASSVHGRHLQVSLHF

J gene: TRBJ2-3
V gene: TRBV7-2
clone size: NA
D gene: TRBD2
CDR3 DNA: TGTGCCAGCAGCTTGGGGCCACTAGCGGGCACAGATACGCAGTATTTT
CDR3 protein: CASSLGPLAGTDTQYF

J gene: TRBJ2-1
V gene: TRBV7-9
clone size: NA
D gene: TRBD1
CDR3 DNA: TGTGCCAGCAGCCCCGGGACAGCCTATACCTACAATGAGCAGTTCTTC
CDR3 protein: CASSPGTAYTYNEQFF

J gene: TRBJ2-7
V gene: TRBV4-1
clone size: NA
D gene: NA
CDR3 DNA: TGCGCCAGCAGCCCAGGGGGGAGCTCCGAGCAGTACTTC
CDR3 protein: CASSPGGSSEQYF

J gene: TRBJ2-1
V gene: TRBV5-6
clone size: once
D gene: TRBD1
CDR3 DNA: TGTGCCAGCAGCCCGGGACAGACCTCCTACAATGAGCAGTTCTTC
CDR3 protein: CASSPGQTSYNEQFF

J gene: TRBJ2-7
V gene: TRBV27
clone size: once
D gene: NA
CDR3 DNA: TGTGCCAGCAGTTTACTTCGAGCCCCCTACGAGCAGTACTTC
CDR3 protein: CASSLLRAPYEQYF

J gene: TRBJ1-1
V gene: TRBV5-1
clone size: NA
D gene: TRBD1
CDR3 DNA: TGCGCCAGTAAGGGACAGGGAACGAACACTGAAGCTTTCTTT
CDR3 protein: CASKGQGTNTEAFF

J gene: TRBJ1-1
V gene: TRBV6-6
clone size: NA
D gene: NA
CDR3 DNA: TGTGCCAGCAGTTATGGGGGGGGTGTCGGCACTGAAGCTTTCTTT
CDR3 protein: CASSYGGGVGTEAFF

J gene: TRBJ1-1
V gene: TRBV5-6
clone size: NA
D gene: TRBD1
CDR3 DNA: TGTGCCAGCAGCTTCTCGGACAGGGGTAGGGCTTTCTTT
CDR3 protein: CASSFSDRGRAFF

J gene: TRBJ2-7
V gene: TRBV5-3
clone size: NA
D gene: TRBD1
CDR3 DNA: TGTGCCAGAAGCCCCCTTGGGACAGGGGGCGCGTCGGAGTACTTC
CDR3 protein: CARSPLGTGGASEYF

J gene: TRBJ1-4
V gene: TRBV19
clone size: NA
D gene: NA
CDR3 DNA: TGTGCCAGTAGTATGGGGGGTGAAGTAAGCCTCCTTTTT
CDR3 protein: CASSMGGEVSLLF

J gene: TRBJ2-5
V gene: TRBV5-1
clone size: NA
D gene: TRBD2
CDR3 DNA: TGCGCCAGCAGGTTCCCCAGACTAGCGGGGGATATAGAGACCCAGTACTTC
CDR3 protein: CASRFPRLAGDIETQYF

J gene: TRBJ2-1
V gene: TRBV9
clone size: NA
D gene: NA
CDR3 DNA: TGTGCCAGCAGTGAATCCGGGACTGCCTCCTACAATGAGCAGTTCTTC
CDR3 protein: CASSESGTASYNEQFF

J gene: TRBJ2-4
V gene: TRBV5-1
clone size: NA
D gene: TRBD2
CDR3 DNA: TGCGCCAGCAGCCCCGCCGCCCCTACTAGCGGGGGGGCTATCATTCAGTACTTC
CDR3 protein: CASSPAAPTSGGAIIQYF

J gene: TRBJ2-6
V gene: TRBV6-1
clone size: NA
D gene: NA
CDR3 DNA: TGTGCCAGCAGTGGTTCAGGGGCGAGCTCTGGGGCCAACGTCCTGACTTTC
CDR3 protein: CASSGSGASSGANVLTF

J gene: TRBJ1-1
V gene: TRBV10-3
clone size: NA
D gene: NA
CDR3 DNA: TGTGCCATCAGTGGGCGAGACAGTGTCGAAGCTTTCTTT
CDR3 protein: CAISGRDSVEAFF

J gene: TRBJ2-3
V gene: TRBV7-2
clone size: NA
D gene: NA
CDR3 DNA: TGTGCCAGCAGCTCCCCCCGCTTGACGGGATTGCAGTATTTT
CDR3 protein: CASSSPRLTGLQYF

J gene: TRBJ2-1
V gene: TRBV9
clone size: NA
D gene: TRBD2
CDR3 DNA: TGTGCCAGCAGCGTAGACAGCGGGGGTTACAATGAGCAGTTCTTC
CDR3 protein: CASSVDSGGYNEQFF

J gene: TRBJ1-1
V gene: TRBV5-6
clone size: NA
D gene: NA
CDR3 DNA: TGTGCCAGCAGCTTGAGAGGGGGGGGTGGGAACACTGAAGCTTTCTTT
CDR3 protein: CASSLRGGGGNTEAFF